The entry below describes one T cell receptor (beta chain). This clonotype came up many times. Its antigen remains undetermined. No per-base quality is available; no much larger clone lies one base away. The library was built by means of multiplex PCR. Sequencing was performed on an Illumina HiSeq 4000. TCR beta libraries were built with iRepertoire HTBI primers and Arm-PCR amplification of CDR3 regions. Gel purification was performed on PCR products prior to sequencing. The paper's data handling went like this. Gene usage analysis of CDR3 amino acid clonotypes relied on the 62 TRBV and around 14 TRBJ segments identified across samples. Filtered high-quality paired reads were merged into contigs using COPE and FqMerger. BLAST was used to align contigs to IMGT TRBV, TRBD and TRBJ reference genes, and CDR3 was defined according to IMGT. Highly expanded clones were defined as clonotypes with a frequency above 0.1%. Shannon entropy served as the measure of repertoire diversity, while the Gini coefficient captured V-J evenness. Clonotypes shared by more than one individual were considered public. The public reads were reanalyzed by TCRdb: fastp trimming at Q25, MiXCR alignment, in-frame beta chains only. CDR3 protein sequences are deduplicated, and each keeps its most common genes and DNA. The V and J calls shown here were made by TCRdb, not taken from the authors' results. In this sample the table shows 360,000 or so distinct CDR3 sequences, roughly 17% of which occur a single time. Of the sample, 20% to 25% is held by the ten largest clones.

This sample is drawn from a study of regulatory T cells in long-lasting Graves disease (dated by TCRdb to the early 2020s). Notes on the research overall: Patients with newly diagnosed Graves' disease had been on antithyroid drugs for under 3 months. Peripheral blood TCR sequencing and RNA sequencing compared persistent Graves' disease patients with newly diagnosed Graves' disease patients. The study was registered as a clinical trial and conducted in China. TCR sequencing covered 13 persistent and roughly 20 newly diagnosed Graves' disease patients, 33 samples in total. General conclusions and limits of the study: Only peripheral blood was studied, because thyroid tissue, the primary lesion, was inaccessible. Persistent patients shared more public clonotypes among themselves (2,741) than newly diagnosed patients did (about 1,000). As a limitation, the authors acknowledged that the small sample size may reduce accuracy. Compared with newly diagnosed patients, patients with persistent Graves' disease had lower TCR Shannon entropy and fewer highly expanded clones, which suggests clonal expansion. Sequencing and analysis were limited to the TCR beta chain. Preferential use of TRBV28, TRBJ1-2 and TRBJ2-5 was observed in persistent disease, whereas TRBV20-1 and TRBJ2-1 were favored in newly diagnosed disease.

There are 18 amino acids in the CDR3, from cysteine to phenylalanine inclusive. The only DNA kept is the CDR3, 54 bases in frame from the first base. Compared with germline, V lacks 3 bases and J lacks 4 bases; bases without a gene match: 6. Taken from the germline V gene (reference sequence), the CDR1 and CDR2 loops are LGHDT and YNNKEL. Per the publication, the time point label means: newly diagnosed GD, antithyroid drugs for less than 3 months. For both TCR sequencing and RNA sequencing, RNA was extracted from PBMCs using TRIzol. The diagnosis of Graves' disease followed American Thyroid Association guidelines. The patients came from an endocrinology department in Xi'an, China. Each patient gave 7.5 to 10 milliliters of peripheral blood, collected in an EDTA anticoagulant tube. Ficoll Paque Plus density gradient separation was used to isolate PBMCs, and no additional T cell sorting was done. An Agilent 2100 Bioanalyzer and agarose gel were used to check RNA quality, while a NanoDrop 2000 measured RNA concentration.

These sequences were also reported in another study, on T cells in Graves' hyperthyroidism and ophthalmopathy. As the second publication notes: Stable Graves' hyperthyroidism was defined as the absence of progression to ophthalmopathy over 18 months of follow-up. Hyperthyroidism patients were newly diagnosed, had a disease duration of under 2 months, and were aged 18 to 65 years. Exclusion was applied to patients with uncontrolled infections, other autoimmune diseases, pregnancy or lactation. Diagnoses relied on clinical symptoms, serum thyroxine and TRAb, thyroid ultrasound and orbital computed tomography. The TCR CDR3 was subjected to a first round of RT-PCR using the HTBI primer set and the Qiagen OneStep RT-PCR kit. Most expanded thyroid clonotypes (frequency above 0.001) were also detected in blood, a finding suggesting that blood repertoires may reflect thyroid immune responses. Ophthalmopathy was separated from stable hyperthyroidism by a 13 V-J signature model, with around 88% sensitivity and about 81% specificity obtained in cross-validation and 80%/75% obtained in testing. During validation, the model predicted progression to ophthalmopathy a median of about 6.5 months ahead of onset, with around 65% sensitivity and roughly 72% specificity. To identify TCR V-J signatures that set the groups apart, the researchers used a discovery cohort of 90 to 100 patients, made up of roughly 40 with Graves' ophthalmopathy and some 55 with stable Graves' hyperthyroidism. Whether ophthalmopathy could be predicted prospectively was tested in an independent validation cohort made up of 18 to 20 hyperthyroidism patients plus 17 patients who later progressed to ophthalmopathy. The 75 to 100 discovery patients were divided at random into training and test sets in a 7:3 ratio. Thyroid tissue and blood T-cell repertoires from six Graves' hyperthyroidism patients were also compared in the study. After blood sampling, hyperthyroidism patients were treated with methimazole at a starting dose of 30 mg daily, and ophthalmopathy patients were treated with high-dose intravenous methylprednisolone. A second multiplex PCR round built the libraries, followed by size selection and purification. The libraries were sequenced on an Illumina HiSeq2000 using paired-end 100 bp reads. SOAPnuke was used to process the raw data, removing reads that contained adapters or uncalled bases, had a mean Phred below 15, or lacked an exact match to the constant primer or identifier. High-quality paired reads were merged using COPE v1.2.5, and each unique nucleotide sequence was defined as a clonotype. MiTCR v1.1 was used to align clonotypes to the IMGT TRBV, TRBD and TRBJ reference segments. The analysis was restricted to V-J combinations with a frequency above 0.0001, which together covered 99.2% of the repertoires. A TCS score was defined as the ratio between F50 (clonal expansion) and ExV (chaos), using BLOSUM62-based TCRdist between CDR3 peptides within each V-J. Welch's t-statistics and random forest reduced just over 500 V-J features to around 14, which were used in a naive Bayes classifier (R e1071). Sample size was not statistically predetermined, and blinding of investigators to group allocation was not performed. The paper describes TCR Vbeta CDR3 sequencing of 130 to 150 peripheral blood samples, made up of about 40 ophthalmopathy patients, roughly 80 hyperthyroidism patients and 17 progressor patients.

The chain employs TRBV3-1 and TRBJ2-6; 13 of the junction bases match TRBD2. The clonotype was recovered from a woman aged 18-29 years with Graves disease. Donor details come from another sample of the same person, matched by shared clones. Sequencing used peripheral blood mononuclear cells (PBMCs), obtained at new diagnosis, from a patient treated with antithyroid drugs. The DNA reads TGTGCCAGCAGCCACCCGGGACTAGCGGGACCGGGGGCCAACGTCCTGACTTTC. It specifies CASSHPGLAGPGANVLTF.